These T cell receptor beta chains were read from a single sample in a study of cytomegalovirus exposure and HLA in healthy donors. Here immunoSEQ multiplex PCR was the method, and the copy in TCRdb shows in-frame clones only, minus some. This specimen shows approximately 45,000 clones; the ten leading clones hold around 2%. Sequencing was carried out using PBMCs. The receptors shown here come from a woman aged 40-49 years in good health and CMV-seronegative. The CDR3 runs from the conserved cysteine through the conserved F or W. Fields, in order: D gene, J gene, V gene, CDR3 protein, CDR3 DNA. The D gene is left open where the match is weak.

TRBD1 TRBJ2-5 TRBV5-1 CASSLRDRGYQETQYF TGCGCCAGCAGCCTCCGGGACAGGGGGTACCAAGAGACCCAGTACTTC
- TRBJ2-7 TRBV7-2 CASSLASGTWSVEQYF TGTGCCAGCAGCTTAGCCAGCGGGACATGGTCCGTCGAGCAGTACTTC
- TRBJ2-3 TRBV9 CASSVESMADTQYF TGTGCCAGCAGCGTAGAATCTATGGCAGATACGCAGTATTTT
- TRBJ1-1 TRBV5-1 CASSLAGGSNTEAFF TGCGCCAGCAGCTTGGCGGGGGGCTCGAACACTGAAGCTTTCTTT
TRBD2 TRBJ2-1 TRBV5-1 CASSTTSGGYNEQFF TGCGCCAGCAGCACGACTAGCGGGGGGTACAATGAGCAGTTCTTC
- TRBJ1-2 TRBV5-4 CASSVPQGEEGYTF TGTGCCAGCAGCGTCCCACAGGGTGAAGAGGGCTACACCTTC
TRBD1 TRBJ2-6 TRBV7-2 CASSCRDRALSGANVLTF TGTGCCAGCAGCTGCCGGGACAGGGCCCTATCTGGGGCCAACGTCCTGACTTTC
- TRBJ1-2 TRBV5-4 CASSSDLDSIYGYTF TGTGCCAGCAGCTCCGACCTAGACAGTATCTATGGCTACACCTTC
- TRBJ2-2 TRBV27 CASSPLTGELFF TGTGCCAGCAGTCCCCTGACCGGGGAGCTGTTTTTT
TRBD2 TRBJ2-1 TRBV2 CASSEALAGGLEQFF TGTGCCAGCAGTGAAGCGCTTGCGGGAGGGCTTGAGCAGTTCTTC
TRBD1 TRBJ2-7 TRBV5-6 CASSQGQGNEQYF TGTGCCAGCAGCCAGGGACAGGGCAACGAGCAGTACTTC
TRBD2 TRBJ2-7 TRBV5-1 CASTGAGGQEQYF TGCGCCTCCACCGGAGCGGGAGGGCAAGAGCAGTACTTC
TRBD1 TRBJ1-5 TRBV5-1 CASSLGQGSQPQHF TGCGCCAGCAGCTTGGGACAGGGGAGTCAGCCCCAGCATTTT
- TRBJ2-7 TRBV7-9 CASSLVWVGRIRSEQYF TGTGCCAGCAGCTTAGTGTGGGTCGGCAGGATCCGGTCCGAGCAGTACTTC
- TRBJ2-5 TRBV6-1 CASSRLTGNQETQYF TGTGCCAGCAGTCGCCTCACAGGGAACCAAGAGACCCAGTACTTC
TRBD2 TRBJ2-5 TRBV2 CASSGGDGETQYF TGTGCCAGCTCGGGGGGGGACGGGGAGACCCAGTACTTC
- TRBJ1-2 TRBV18 CASSPMAGPVYGYTF TGTGCCAGCTCACCGATGGCAGGGCCCGTCTATGGCTACACCTTC
- TRBJ2-5 TRBV30 CAWSTDAAVAQYF TGTGCCTGGAGTACCGACGCGGCCGTCGCCCAGTACTTC
TRBD1 TRBJ1-2 TRBV4-2 CASSPPKGVPGQGVYGYTF TGTGCCAGCAGCCCCCCCAAAGGCGTTCCGGGACAGGGAGTTTATGGCTACACCTTC
TRBD2 TRBJ2-1 TRBV4-1 CASSQAGTSGRDEQFF TGCGCCAGCAGCCAAGCCGGGACTAGCGGGAGAGATGAGCAGTTCTTC
- TRBJ1-1 TRBV9 CASSKGLDTEAFF TGTGCCAGCAGTAAGGGGCTGGACACTGAAGCTTTCTTT
TRBD2 TRBJ2-1 TRBV18 CASSPRTSGRASFQLF TGTGCCAGCTCACCCCGGACTAGCGGGAGGGCCTCCTTCCAGCTCTTC
TRBD2 TRBJ2-7 TRBV15 CATSRDRGGGIGEQYF TGTGCCACCAGCAGAGATCGAGGCGGGGGTATAGGCGAGCAGTACTTC
- TRBJ1-2 TRBV6-5 CASSYSISGSYGYTF TGTGCCAGCAGTTACTCGATTTCCGGGTCCTATGGCTACACCTTC
TRBD1 TRBJ2-7 TRBV10-3 CAISRQGVSYEQYF TGTGCCATCAGTCGACAGGGGGTCTCCTACGAGCAGTACTTC
TRBD1 TRBJ1-2 TRBV6-5 CASSLTGGRGYGYTF TGTGCCAGCAGCCTCACAGGGGGCAGGGGCTATGGCTACACCTTC
TRBD2 TRBJ2-1 TRBV5-4 CASSPGGAGGDNEQFF TGTGCCAGCAGCCCCGGGGGAGCGGGGGGCGACAATGAGCAGTTCTTC
TRBD2 TRBJ2-1 TRBV5-6 CASSPGLGGSNEQFF TGTGCCAGCAGCCCGGGACTAGGTGGATCCAATGAGCAGTTCTTC
- TRBJ1-1 TRBV5-1 CASSLDRLNTEAFF TGCGCCAGCAGCTTGGACAGACTGAACACTGAAGCTTTCTTT
- TRBJ2-1 TRBV5-1 CASSLLQGLNNEQFF TGCGCCAGCAGCTTGTTGCAGGGTCTGAACAATGAGCAGTTCTTC
TRBD1 TRBJ2-7 TRBV29-1 CSVEGGQGADEQYF TGCAGCGTTGAAGGGGGACAGGGGGCCGACGAGCAGTACTTC
TRBD2 TRBJ2-7 TRBV28 CAGASGLAGGYEQYF TGTGCCGGGGCCTCGGGACTAGCGGGAGGCTACGAGCAGTACTTC
- TRBJ2-3 TRBV9 CASSFGRGTDTQYF TGTGCCAGCAGCTTTGGGCGGGGCACAGATACGCAGTATTTT
TRBD1 TRBJ2-7 TRBV5-6 CASSPTGGDVYEQYF TGTGCCAGCAGCCCGACAGGGGGCGATGTCTACGAGCAGTACTTC
TRBD2 TRBJ2-5 TRBV6-1 CASSELAGVGQETQYF TGTGCCAGCAGTGAACTAGCGGGAGTGGGGCAAGAGACCCAGTACTTC
TRBD1 TRBJ1-2 TRBV7-9 CAVGQGAFRYTF TGTGCCGTGGGACAGGGGGCCTTTCGCTACACCTTC
TRBD1 TRBJ1-1 TRBV4-3 CASSQGIPSSRGRTEAFF TGCGCCAGCAGCCAGGGTATCCCAAGTAGCAGGGGGAGGACTGAAGCTTTCTTT
TRBD2 TRBJ2-2 TRBV7-3 CASSSGLAGGPGTGELFF TGTGCCAGCAGCTCCGGACTAGCGGGAGGGCCGGGCACCGGGGAGCTGTTTTTT
TRBD1 TRBJ2-6 TRBV7-9 CASSPQDRGYSGANVLTF TGTGCCAGCAGCCCACAAGACAGGGGGTACTCTGGGGCCAACGTCCTGACTTTC
TRBD2 TRBJ2-3 TRBV5-4 CASSLLGTSGASSTDTQYF TGTGCCAGCAGCTTGTTAGGGACTAGCGGGGCGTCTAGCACAGATACGCAGTATTTT
TRBD2 TRBJ2-2 TRBV9 CASTSSGNTNTGELFF TGTGCCAGCACGTCTAGCGGGAATACGAACACCGGGGAGCTGTTTTTT